The rows below give T cell receptor beta chains drawn from one sample of a study of human T cells and chemical hapten exposure. TCRdb reanalysed the RACE reads using MiXCR and keeps one entry per CDR3 protein. The data show roughly 380,000 distinct CDR3 sequences, with approximately 5.1% seen just once and just over 2.5% held by the top ten. Material: whole blood, obtained in connection with sensitization to the hapten diphenylcyclopropenone (DPC). The receptors were gathered from a woman aged 45-60 years with alopecia areata. Some clones in this sample may be carry-over from other donors' samples. Each CDR3 is given without its conserved first and last residue. Each record gives: V gene, J gene, CDR3 protein.

v_gene: TRBV6-6
j_gene: TRBJ2-7
CDR3aa: ASSYPTGGLY

v_gene: TRBV20-1
j_gene: TRBJ1-1
CDR3aa: SAHRGNTEAF

v_gene: TRBV7-6
j_gene: TRBJ2-6
CDR3aa: ASSSGRETGANVLT

v_gene: TRBV27
j_gene: TRBJ2-6
CDR3aa: ASSTTTWGANVLT

v_gene: TRBV6-1
j_gene: TRBJ1-4
CDR3aa: ASVEGVKEKLF

v_gene: TRBV20-1
j_gene: TRBJ1-2
CDR3aa: SAPGTAYYGYT

v_gene: TRBV7-6
j_gene: TRBJ2-3
CDR3aa: ASSPPLVGPDTQY

v_gene: TRBV12-3/TRBV12-4
j_gene: TRBJ2-1
CDR3aa: ASSFGNEQF

v_gene: TRBV9
j_gene: TRBJ2-4
CDR3aa: ASSPHLSPESLRNIQY

v_gene: TRBV9
j_gene: TRBJ1-5
CDR3aa: ASSEGGVSNQPQH

v_gene: TRBV7-2
j_gene: TRBJ1-5
CDR3aa: ASSARTVSNQPQH

v_gene: TRBV20-1
j_gene: TRBJ1-2
CDR3aa: SAPSVGYT

v_gene: TRBV6-1
j_gene: TRBJ1-5
CDR3aa: ASSAGVGQPQH

v_gene: TRBV30
j_gene: TRBJ2-3
CDR3aa: AWSDGQWLTDTQY

v_gene: TRBV29-1
j_gene: TRBJ1-6
CDR3aa: SVGGQANSPLH

v_gene: TRBV12-3/TRBV12-4
j_gene: TRBJ2-1
CDR3aa: ASSQGLAGSDEQF

v_gene: TRBV12-5
j_gene: TRBJ2-1
CDR3aa: ASGHHNEQF

v_gene: TRBV29-1
j_gene: TRBJ2-1
CDR3aa: SVEDTSHNEQF

v_gene: TRBV29-1
j_gene: TRBJ2-1
CDR3aa: SVGQGGNEQF

v_gene: TRBV25-1
j_gene: TRBJ1-1
CDR3aa: ASTPGHGGAEAF

v_gene: TRBV2
j_gene: TRBJ2-5
CDR3aa: ASNRRGRETQY

v_gene: TRBV14
j_gene: TRBJ2-1
CDR3aa: ASSRETSGGLYNEQF

v_gene: TRBV19
j_gene: TRBJ2-1
CDR3aa: ASSPSGGPNNEQF

v_gene: TRBV28
j_gene: TRBJ1-1
CDR3aa: ATGGRDTEAF